A single TCR beta chain is shown here with its context. The data are from a study of cytomegalovirus exposure and HLA in healthy donors. With 60 Vbeta and 13 Jbeta primers, the PCR was carried out. This table comes from immunoSEQ multiplex PCR, and its TCRdb copy is limited to in-frame clones, with some not included. The record lists 80,000 to 100,000 clones, of which the ten most abundant hold more than 0.45%. Germline V CDR1 and CDR2: MNHEY, SVGAGI. The length of the CDR3 is 15 residues. Germline trimming cut 6 bases from V and 0 bases from J; bases unmatched to any gene: 5. The chain carries TRBV6-5 and TRBJ1-5, with 7 positions matching TRBD1. Sample: PBMCs. This receptor was identified in a man aged 45 to 65 in good health and CMV-seronegative. Here the CDR3 reads CASSSDRLSNQPQHF. The CDR3 DNA sequence: TGTGCCAGCAGCTCGGACAGGCTTAGCAATCAGCCCCAGCATTTT.